This passage covers 12 T cell receptor beta chains from one sample sequenced in a study of OX40 agonist ivuxolimab in advanced cancers. Assay: immunoSEQ multiplex PCR; the TCRdb copy retains only in-frame clones and omits some. The data show some 58,000 clones, with about 90% seen just once and approximately 13% held by the top ten. The sample was CD4+ or CD8+ T cells sorted from blood, taken in a trial of the OX40 agonist ivuxolimab. The receptors here all came from an adult with an advanced solid tumor such as melanoma, head and neck, liver or kidney cancer.

The chain employs TRBV4-2 and TRBJ2-5, with D possibly TRBD2 on 5 matching bases. The length of the CDR3 is 14 residues. Germline V gene data show CDR1 as LGHNA and CDR2 as YNFKEQ. Trimming cost V 0 bases and J 4 bases, with 9 bases left between them. The CDR3 DNA is TGTGCCAGCAGCCAAGAAGGGAGTACAGAGACCCAGTACTTC. It yields the protein CASSQEGSTETQYF.

This chain connects TRBV29-1 to TRBJ2-7, with TRBD1 matching 10 bases. The CDR3 runs to 14 residues. V was clipped by 4 bases and J by 7 bases; unmatched bases: 10. CDR1 and CDR2 from the germline V gene are SQVTM and ANQGSEA. CDR3 amino acids: CSVVDRGMSGEQYF. Here the CDR3 DNA reads TGCAGCGTTGTGGACAGGGGGATGTCGGGAGAGCAGTACTTC.

The rearrangement joins TRBV11-2 to TRBJ2-2; no clear D gene. The CDR3 runs 14 residues. V was trimmed by 3 bases and J by 7 bases, leaving 12 bases between them. Germline V gene lookup returns CDR1 SGHAT and CDR2 FQNNGV. As DNA, the CDR3 is TGTGCCAGCAGCTTGCAAACCCCCGGCGGGGAGCTGTTTTTT. This encodes CASSLQTPGGELFF.

The gene calls are TRBV5-1 and TRBJ2-3, with TRBD2 matching 9 bases. CDR3 length: 14 residues. The V and J ends lost 7 bases and 4 bases, in that order; junction bases with no gene match: 7. From germline, CDR1 is SGHRS and CDR2 YFSETQ. The CDR3 sequence: CASVAGGAADTQYF. Here the CDR3 DNA reads TGCGCCAGCGTCGCGGGGGGGGCCGCAGATACGCAGTATTTT.

The genes are TRBV5-1 and TRBJ2-7; D is ambiguous. With 4 bases removed from V and 0 bases from J, the gap between germline ends came to 17 bases. From germline, CDR1 is SGHRS and CDR2 YFSETQ. The CDR3 contains 16 residues. In DNA form, the CDR3 reads TGCGCCAGCAGCCCAATGGTCTGGGGTAGCTCCTACGAGCAGTACTTC. The encoded protein is CASSPMVWGSSYEQYF.

The J gene is TRBJ1-1, the V gene TRBV19, with D perhaps TRBD1 (5 bases). Germline V lookup: CDR1 LNHDA, CDR2 SQIVND (reference sequence). Trimming stripped 4 bases from V and 3 bases from J, with 15 bases between. The CDR3 sequence is 15 residues long. The CDR3 DNA sequence: TGTGCCAGTAGTACTCGACAGACACTTTACACTGAAGCTTTCTTT. Protein: CASSTRQTLYTEAFF.

V gene TRBV10-1 combines with J gene TRBJ2-7; D is uncertain. This CDR3 has 12 residues. The V end lost 0 bases, the J end lost 8 bases, and 8 bases lay between the germline ends. The germline CDR1 and CDR2 sequences are WNHNN and SYGVQD (reference sequence). CDR3 loop: CASSESVGQQYF. As DNA, the CDR3 is TGCGCCAGCAGTGAGTCGGTCGGACAGCAGTACTTC.

The V gene is TRBV30, the J gene TRBJ1-5; 10 nucleotides align to TRBD1. The CDR3 extends over 17 amino acids. V gave up 2 bases and J gave up 1 base; unmatched junction bases: 8. Germline V CDR1 and CDR2: GTSNPN, SVGIG (reference sequence). The chain's CDR3 is CAWSLRQGARSNQPQHF. CDR3 nucleotide sequence: TGTGCCTGGAGTTTGAGACAGGGGGCGCGGAGCAATCAGCCCCAGCATTTT.

V usage is TRBV6-5 and J usage is TRBJ2-1; a weak D match, TRBD1 (5 bases). Germline V gene lookup returns CDR1 MNHEY and CDR2 SVGAGI. Trimming took off 6 bases at V and 2 bases at J, with 8 bases between the two ends. The CDR3 loop spans 13 amino acids. This CDR3 is CASRDRAYNEQFF. CDR3 DNA: TGTGCCAGCAGAGACAGAGCCTACAATGAGCAGTTCTTC.

The rearrangement uses TRBV6-6 and TRBJ1-5, with D uncertain. Per germline, CDR1 MNHNY and CDR2 SVGAGI (reference sequence). The CDR3 is 15 amino acids. The ends were cut back, 0 bases at V and 1 base at J, with 7 bases in the middle. CDR3: CASSYSKLSNQPQHF. Here the CDR3 DNA reads TGTGCCAGCAGTTACTCGAAGTTAAGCAATCAGCCCCAGCATTTT.

The chain recombines TRBV28 with TRBJ1-2; D remains ambiguous. The CDR3 length is 14 residues. Germline V gives CDR1 MDHEN, CDR2 SYDVKM. Trimming took off 6 bases at V and 4 bases at J, with 15 bases between the two ends. CDR3 nucleotide sequence: TGTGCCAGCAGCCCCGCGGCAGTGGGCTATGGCTACACCTTC. Its protein product is CASSPAAVGYGYTF.

J is TRBJ2-2 and V is TRBV7-6; TRBD2 is a possible D gene (5 bases). V was shortened by 4 bases and J by 3 bases, with 12 bases between the two germline ends. The CDR3 is made up of 15 amino acids. Looked up from germline, CDR1 is SGHVS and CDR2 is FNYEAQ. CDR3 amino acids: CASSSLRGYTGELFF. The CDR3 DNA reads TGTGCCAGCAGCTCTCTCCGAGGGTACACCGGGGAGCTGTTTTTT.